The entry that follows covers one T cell receptor (beta chain) sequence. This sample stems from a study of blood T cell repertoires in COVID-19. Study-wide background: COVID-19 samples from acute and convalescent phases originated in the United States, Italy and Spain. Sources were T cells, B-cell-depleted T cells, or PBMCs; the material itself was cDNA or gDNA.

The CDR3 runs 16 residues. V was pared by 7 bases and J by 0 bases, with 9 bases of the junction left unmatched. The germline CDR1 and CDR2 sequences are SNHLY and FYNNEI. Under the authors' procedure: It was from reference gene primer amplification that nucleated cell counts were estimated. This table comes from immunoSEQ multiplex PCR, and its TCRdb copy is limited to in-frame clones, with some not included. The D gene and trimming were derived from the DNA, and the V and J assignments and clone size from that table. This table has approximately 220,000 clones, 82% appearing once. Sample: peripheral blood. The clonotype was recovered from a woman in her seventies with acute or convalescent COVID-19. The J gene is TRBJ1-5, the V gene TRBV2, with 7 bases that match TRBD1. This CDR3 reads CASTGQAVYSNQPQHF. CDR3 sequence (DNA): TGTGCCAGCACCGGACAGGCGGTATATAGCAATCAGCCCCAGCATTTT. The full variable domain, with the rest looked up from reference TRBV2 and TRBJ1-5, is EPEVTQTPSHQVTQMGQEVILRCVPISNHLYFYWYRQILGQKVEFLVSFYNNEISEKSEIFDDQFSVERPDGSNFTLKIRSTKLEDSAMYFCASTGQAVYSNQPQHFGDGTRLSIL.